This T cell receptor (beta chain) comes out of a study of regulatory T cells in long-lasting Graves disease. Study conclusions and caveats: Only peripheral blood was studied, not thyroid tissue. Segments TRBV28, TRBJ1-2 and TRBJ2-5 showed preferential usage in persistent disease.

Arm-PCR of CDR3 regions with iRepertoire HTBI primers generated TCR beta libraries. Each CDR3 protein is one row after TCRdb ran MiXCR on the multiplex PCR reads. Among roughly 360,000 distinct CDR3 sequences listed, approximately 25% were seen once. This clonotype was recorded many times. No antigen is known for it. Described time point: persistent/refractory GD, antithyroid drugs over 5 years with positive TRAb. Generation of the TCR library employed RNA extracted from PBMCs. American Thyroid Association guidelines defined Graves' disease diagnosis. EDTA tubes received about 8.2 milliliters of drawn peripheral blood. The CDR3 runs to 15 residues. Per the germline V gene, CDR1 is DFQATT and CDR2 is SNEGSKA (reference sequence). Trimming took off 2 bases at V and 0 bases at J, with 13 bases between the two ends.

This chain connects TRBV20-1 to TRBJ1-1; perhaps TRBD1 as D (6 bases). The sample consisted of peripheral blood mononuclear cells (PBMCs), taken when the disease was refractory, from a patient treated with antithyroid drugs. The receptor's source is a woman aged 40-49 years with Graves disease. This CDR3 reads CSARWMGGMNTEAFF. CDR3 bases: TGCAGTGCTAGATGGATGGGGGGCATGAACACTGAAGCTTTCTTT.